A selection of T cell receptor beta chains follows, all from one sample in a study of blood T cell repertoires in COVID-19. This table comes from immunoSEQ multiplex PCR, and its TCRdb copy is limited to in-frame clones, with some not included. The repertoire includes 250,000 to 350,000 clones, almost 90% of them detected once, and around 10% sits in the top ten. The sample comprised peripheral blood. All receptors come from a woman in her 30s with COVID-19, enrolled during active disease. Each CDR3 is given with its conserved first and last residue. The order of the fields is clone size, D gene, J gene, V gene, CDR3 protein, CDR3 DNA. The D gene is left open where the match is weak. Clone size is given for some rows only: seen once, a few or many times, or a class if the clone is expanded.

clone_size: once
d_call: NA
j_call: TRBJ2-7
v_call: TRBV7-9
cdr3_aa: CASDTGTGEQYF
cdr3_nt: TGTGCCAGCGACACAGGGACGGGCGAGCAGTACTTC

clone_size: NA
d_call: TRBD2
j_call: TRBJ2-1
v_call: TRBV7-3
cdr3_aa: CASSIVAGYNEQFF
cdr3_nt: TGTGCCAGCTCCATAGTAGCGGGCTACAATGAGCAGTTCTTC

clone_size: NA
d_call: NA
j_call: TRBJ1-1
v_call: TRBV7-9
cdr3_aa: CASSFPAERGEAFF
cdr3_nt: TGTGCCAGCAGCTTCCCGGCGGAAAGGGGTGAAGCTTTCTTT

clone_size: NA
d_call: NA
j_call: TRBJ2-1
v_call: TRBV5-1
cdr3_aa: CASSLAGQSGFSYNEQFF
cdr3_nt: TGCGCCAGCAGCTTGGCCGGACAGAGCGGATTCTCCTACAATGAGCAGTTCTTC

clone_size: NA
d_call: TRBD1
j_call: TRBJ1-3
v_call: TRBV11-2
cdr3_aa: CASSLDRGPSGNTIYF
cdr3_nt: TGTGCCAGCAGCTTAGACAGGGGGCCCTCTGGAAACACCATATATTTT

clone_size: NA
d_call: TRBD1
j_call: TRBJ2-2
v_call: TRBV10-3
cdr3_aa: CAISATGGIANTGELFF
cdr3_nt: TGTGCCATCAGTGCGACAGGGGGCATCGCGAACACCGGGGAGCTGTTTTTT

clone_size: NA
d_call: NA
j_call: TRBJ2-7
v_call: TRBV10-3
cdr3_aa: CAISRDISYEQYF
cdr3_nt: TGTGCCATCAGTAGGGACATTTCCTACGAGCAGTACTTC

clone_size: once
d_call: NA
j_call: TRBJ2-3
v_call: TRBV5-6
cdr3_aa: CASSFLSGPRGDTQYF
cdr3_nt: TGTGCCAGCAGCTTTCTGAGTGGCCCCCGAGGAGATACGCAGTATTTT

clone_size: NA
d_call: TRBD1
j_call: TRBJ2-7
v_call: TRBV6-9
cdr3_aa: CASSRTGWDEQYF
cdr3_nt: TGTGCCAGCAGTCGGACAGGGTGGGACGAGCAGTACTTC

clone_size: once
d_call: TRBD1
j_call: TRBJ1-4
v_call: TRBV4-1
cdr3_aa: CASSRTGTGDEKLFF
cdr3_nt: TGCGCCAGCAGCCGAACCGGGACAGGGGATGAAAAACTGTTTTTT

clone_size: NA
d_call: NA
j_call: TRBJ2-7
v_call: TRBV5-5
cdr3_aa: CASSRDGRSSYEQYF
cdr3_nt: TGTGCCAGCAGCAGAGACGGTCGGAGCTCCTACGAGCAGTACTTC

clone_size: NA
d_call: NA
j_call: TRBJ1-4
v_call: TRBV25-1
cdr3_aa: CASSAGLTNEKLFF
cdr3_nt: TGTGCCAGCAGTGCGGGACTTACTAATGAAAAACTGTTTTTT

clone_size: NA
d_call: NA
j_call: TRBJ1-1
v_call: TRBV5-5
cdr3_aa: CASSSGVGPNTEAFF
cdr3_nt: TGTGCCAGCAGCTCGGGGGTTGGCCCTAACACTGAAGCTTTCTTT

clone_size: few
d_call: NA
j_call: TRBJ2-2
v_call: TRBV9
cdr3_aa: CASSVVAGPGELFF
cdr3_nt: TGTGCCAGCAGCGTAGTGGCGGGGCCCGGGGAGCTGTTTTTT

clone_size: NA
d_call: NA
j_call: TRBJ2-7
v_call: TRBV11-2
cdr3_aa: CASSFNTYEQYF
cdr3_nt: TGTGCCAGCAGCTTCAACACCTACGAGCAGTACTTC

clone_size: NA
d_call: NA
j_call: TRBJ1-5
v_call: TRBV6-5
cdr3_aa: CASRPTGLSNQPQHF
cdr3_nt: TGTGCCAGCAGGCCGACAGGCCTTAGCAATCAGCCCCAGCATTTT

clone_size: NA
d_call: NA
j_call: TRBJ2-1
v_call: TRBV28
cdr3_aa: CASSLLYNEQFF
cdr3_nt: TGTGCCAGCAGTTTACTATACAATGAGCAGTTCTTC

clone_size: NA
d_call: NA
j_call: TRBJ1-4
v_call: TRBV21-1
cdr3_aa: CASSSRQGALVTNEKLFF
cdr3_nt: TGTGCCAGCAGCTCACGACAGGGGGCGCTTGTGACTAATGAAAAACTGTTTTTT

clone_size: NA
d_call: TRBD1
j_call: TRBJ2-5
v_call: TRBV7-8
cdr3_aa: CASSLQGWEETQYF
cdr3_nt: TGTGCCAGCAGCCTACAGGGGTGGGAAGAGACCCAGTACTTC

clone_size: NA
d_call: NA
j_call: TRBJ1-6
v_call: TRBV9
cdr3_aa: CASSVRNSPLHF
cdr3_nt: TGTGCCAGCAGCGTGAGAAATTCACCCCTCCACTTT

clone_size: NA
d_call: NA
j_call: TRBJ1-6
v_call: TRBV30
cdr3_aa: CAWSVRRDSPLHF
cdr3_nt: TGTGCCTGGAGTGTACGGAGGGACTCACCCCTCCACTTT

clone_size: NA
d_call: TRBD2
j_call: TRBJ2-7
v_call: TRBV27
cdr3_aa: CASSPRAPLAGVPYEQYF
cdr3_nt: TGTGCCAGCAGTCCAAGAGCACCACTAGCGGGAGTACCCTACGAGCAGTACTTC

clone_size: NA
d_call: NA
j_call: TRBJ2-7
v_call: TRBV6-2/TRBV6-3
cdr3_aa: CASSRQVYYEQYF
cdr3_nt: TGTGCCAGCAGTCGACAGGTTTACTACGAGCAGTACTTC

clone_size: once
d_call: TRBD1
j_call: TRBJ2-7
v_call: TRBV3-1/TRBV3-2
cdr3_aa: CASSHPQGDEQYF
cdr3_nt: TGTGCCAGCAGCCACCCCCAGGGGGACGAGCAGTACTTC

clone_size: once
d_call: NA
j_call: TRBJ2-2
v_call: TRBV7-9
cdr3_aa: CASTLLVSGGELFF
cdr3_nt: TGTGCCAGCACCTTACTGGTTTCGGGCGGGGAGCTGTTTTTT

clone_size: NA
d_call: NA
j_call: TRBJ2-5
v_call: TRBV2
cdr3_aa: CASSESQRSPQETQYF
cdr3_nt: TGTGCCAGCAGTGAAAGTCAGCGGAGCCCCCAAGAGACCCAGTACTTC

clone_size: NA
d_call: TRBD2
j_call: TRBJ2-5
v_call: TRBV6-2/TRBV6-3
cdr3_aa: CASSYWTSGRGTQYF
cdr3_nt: TGTGCCAGCAGTTACTGGACTAGCGGGAGAGGGACCCAGTACTTC

clone_size: NA
d_call: TRBD2
j_call: TRBJ2-7
v_call: TRBV5-4
cdr3_aa: CASSREGLHEQYF
cdr3_nt: TGTGCCAGCAGCCGGGAGGGCCTCCACGAGCAGTACTTC

clone_size: NA
d_call: NA
j_call: TRBJ2-7
v_call: TRBV10-3
cdr3_aa: CAIGGLDSYEQYF
cdr3_nt: TGTGCCATCGGGGGACTGGATTCCTACGAGCAGTACTTC

clone_size: NA
d_call: NA
j_call: TRBJ2-7
v_call: TRBV7-2
cdr3_aa: CASRGSGAPSYEQYF
cdr3_nt: TGTGCCAGCAGAGGGTCAGGGGCACCCTCCTACGAGCAGTACTTC

clone_size: NA
d_call: TRBD1
j_call: TRBJ2-2
v_call: TRBV3-1/TRBV3-2
cdr3_aa: CASSQGQGTYTGELFF
cdr3_nt: TGTGCCAGCAGCCAGGGACAGGGTACCTACACCGGGGAGCTGTTTTTT

clone_size: NA
d_call: NA
j_call: TRBJ2-2
v_call: TRBV11-2
cdr3_aa: CASSFRRRAGTGELFF
cdr3_nt: TGTGCCAGCAGCTTCCGCCGGAGGGCGGGCACCGGGGAGCTGTTTTTT

clone_size: NA
d_call: NA
j_call: TRBJ1-5
v_call: TRBV27
cdr3_aa: CASNIHRVRNQPQHF
cdr3_nt: TGTGCCAGCAACATCCACAGGGTTCGCAATCAGCCCCAGCATTTT

clone_size: NA
d_call: NA
j_call: TRBJ2-1
v_call: TRBV29-1
cdr3_aa: CSVAQGAYNEQFF
cdr3_nt: TGCAGCGTTGCACAGGGAGCATACAATGAGCAGTTCTTC

clone_size: few
d_call: NA
j_call: TRBJ1-3
v_call: TRBV19
cdr3_aa: CASRVRLRSGNTIYF
cdr3_nt: TGTGCCTCCCGAGTTCGTCTTCGCTCTGGAAACACCATATATTTT

clone_size: NA
d_call: NA
j_call: TRBJ2-3
v_call: TRBV5-1
cdr3_aa: CASSPWGVSSTDTQYF
cdr3_nt: TGCGCCAGCAGCCCGTGGGGGGTCTCTAGCACAGATACGCAGTATTTT

clone_size: once
d_call: TRBD1
j_call: TRBJ2-7
v_call: TRBV9
cdr3_aa: CASSAGTEEYEQYF
cdr3_nt: TGTGCCAGCAGCGCCGGGACAGAGGAGTACGAGCAGTACTTC

clone_size: NA
d_call: NA
j_call: TRBJ1-4
v_call: TRBV6-6
cdr3_aa: CASSRSSGGFATNEKLFF
cdr3_nt: TGTGCCAGCAGCCGATCGTCGGGTGGATTTGCAACTAATGAAAAACTGTTTTTT

clone_size: NA
d_call: NA
j_call: TRBJ2-1
v_call: TRBV7-2
cdr3_aa: CASSASGVGHHEQFF
cdr3_nt: TGTGCCAGCAGCGCAAGCGGGGTGGGACACCATGAGCAGTTCTTC

clone_size: NA
d_call: NA
j_call: TRBJ2-1
v_call: TRBV6-5
cdr3_aa: CASSYSVTDYNEQFF
cdr3_nt: TGTGCCAGCAGTTACTCTGTGACAGATTACAATGAGCAGTTCTTC

clone_size: NA
d_call: NA
j_call: TRBJ2-1
v_call: TRBV4-1
cdr3_aa: CASSPEWNEDEQFF
cdr3_nt: TGCGCCAGCAGCCCGGAGTGGAACGAGGATGAGCAGTTCTTC

clone_size: NA
d_call: TRBD1
j_call: TRBJ1-1
v_call: TRBV5-1
cdr3_aa: CASSLRALDRPDTEAFF
cdr3_nt: TGCGCCAGCAGCTTGAGGGCTTTGGACAGGCCGGACACTGAAGCTTTCTTT